This TCR beta chain was identified in a study of cytomegalovirus exposure and HLA in healthy donors. General observations from the study: Reports credit the classifier with highly specific, highly sensitive diagnosis of cytomegalovirus status. In a later analysis, DRB1 alleles had the most associated TCRs; HLA-C alleles the fewest. According to a later analysis, most TCR beta chains associated with CMV appeared HLA-restricted.

The ends were cut back, 2 bases at V and 3 bases at J, with 13 bases in the middle. The V gene's germline CDR1 is SEHNR and CDR2 FQNEAQ (reference sequence). CDR3 length: 16 amino acids. A multiplex PCR was run with 60 Vbeta primers and 13 Jbeta primers. Here immunoSEQ multiplex PCR was the method, and the copy in TCRdb shows in-frame clones only, minus some. The sample holds some 50,000 clones. The donors were healthy bone marrow donors. For this clone: The target antigen is unknown.

The chain recombines TRBV7-9 with TRBJ2-2; D may be TRBD2 (5 bases). The sequencing sample was made of PBMCs. The TCR was taken from a woman aged 40 to 50 in good health and CMV-seronegative. CDR3 DNA: TGTGCCAGCAGCTTATCTGGCGGGTGGGACACCGGGGAGCTGTTTTTT. As protein: CASSLSGGWDTGELFF.